The clone carrying this T cell receptor beta chain was counted only a few times. The antigen remains undetermined. The record originates from a study of PD-1 blockade in classical Hodgkin lymphoma. This table comes from immunoSEQ multiplex PCR, and its TCRdb copy is limited to in-frame clones, with some not included. The table lists more than 90,000 clones, around 80% of them singletons. The germline gives CDR1 MNHEY, CDR2 SMNVEV (reference sequence). The CDR3 runs to 11 residues. V lost 8 bases to trimming and J lost 8 bases, with 10 bases between them. The sample's time point: cycle 4 day 1 (C4D1), after less than 7 weeks of nivolumab. Every patient experienced relapse after autologous stem cell transplantation, and brentuximab vedotin exposure varied. Patients reached a best response of complete response, partial response or progressive disease. Broader study findings: According to reports, newly diagnosed patients had lower baseline TCR diversity than healthy donors, and relapsed/refractory patients had lower baseline TCR diversity still.

This receptor was identified in a human donor with classical Hodgkin lymphoma. This specimen consisted of peripheral blood mononuclear cells (PBMCs), obtained before the fourth cycle of nivolumab. The genes are TRBV27 and TRBJ2-1; TRBD2 might be the D (6 bases). CDR3 DNA: TGTGCCAGCGGAGGGCCCCATGAGCAGTTCTTC. It encodes CASGGPHEQFF.